The 7 T cell receptor beta chains below come from one sample, sequenced in a study of blood T cells in healthy people across ages. A sample-barcoded 5' primer and a J-beta primer mix were used in a second PCR of roughly 6 to 11 cycles. TCRdb ran MiXCR on the 5' RACE reads and lists one entry per CDR3 protein. The sample consists of fewer than 2,000,000 distinct CDR3 sequences, roughly 32% of them appearing once. Sequenced: blood. These receptors were obtained from a woman under 40 in good health.

This clonotype showed up many times. The CDR3 coding sequence is TGCGCCAGCAGCCAATTATATAGCGTGGACTCCTACAATGAGCAGTTCTTC. It encodes CASSQLYSVDSYNEQFF. V usage is TRBV4-1 and J usage is TRBJ2-1; D may be TRBD2 (5 bases). Germline V lookup: CDR1 MGHRA, CDR2 YSYEKL. There are 17 residues in the CDR3. The germline V and J ends were trimmed by 2 bases and 0 bases, with 14 bases remaining between them.

The gene calls are TRBV20-1 and TRBJ2-7; D not resolved. CDR1 DFQATT and CDR2 SNEGSKA come from the germline V gene (reference sequence). V gave up 1 base and J gave up 1 base, with 8 bases separating them. The CDR3 is made up of 13 amino acids. This CDR3 reads CSARVSSSYEQYF. The CDR3, as DNA: TGCAGTGCTAGAGTTAGTTCGTCCTACGAGCAGTACTTC.

The chain carries TRBV4-2 and TRBJ2-7; TRBD2 agrees at 7 bases. The CDR3 contains 16 residues. The V and J ends lost 4 bases and 3 bases, in that order; junction bases with no gene match: 12. In germline, CDR1 is LGHNA, CDR2 YNFKEQ. The CDR3 spells CASSPTRLAEHYEQYF. The CDR3 bases are TGTGCCAGCAGCCCGACGAGGCTAGCGGAACACTACGAGCAGTACTTC.

To note about this clonotype: Mismatch with germline at one junction end may stem from a read error. The rearrangement links TRBV25-1 to TRBJ2-7; 8 nucleotides agree with TRBD2. The V gene's germline CDR1 is MGHDK and CDR2 SYGVNS. This CDR3 is built from 12 residues. CDR3 nucleotides: TGTGCCAGCAGTCCTGGTATGAGCGGGAGACGCTTC. It codes for CASSPGMSGRRF.

This clonotype came up a few times. The rearrangement links TRBV20-1 to TRBJ2-7, with D possibly matching TRBD2 (5 bases). This CDR3 is 14 amino acids long. V was clipped by 4 bases and J by 2 bases, with 15 bases between them. Germline CDR1 reads DFQATT; CDR2 reads SNEGSKA (reference sequence). The DNA of the CDR3 is TGCAGTGCTACCGCTACGGGAATCCCCTACGAGCAGTACTTC. This codes for CSATATGIPYEQYF.

This clonotype was found once. J is TRBJ2-1 and V is TRBV13; D may be TRBD1 or TRBD2 (6 bases each). CDR1 PRHDT and CDR2 FYEKMQ come from the germline V gene (reference sequence). V lost 11 bases, J lost 8 bases, and 16 bases lay in between. This CDR3 is 12 amino acids long. DNA of the CDR3: TGTGCCGGCAAGGGGGGCGAGGATGAGCAGTTCTTC. Its protein product is CAGKGGEDEQFF.

This clonotype was observed a handful of times. The chain couples TRBV15 to TRBJ2-2, with 11 positions matching TRBD1. The V gene end was trimmed by 3 bases and the J gene end by 7 bases; junction bases not matched to a gene: 1. This CDR3 comprises 14 residues. Germline V gives CDR1 LNHNV, CDR2 YYDKDF (reference sequence). As DNA, the CDR3 is TGTGCCACCAGCAGGGACAGGGGGCTCGGGGAGCTGTTTTTT. Residues: CATSRDRGLGELFF. Variable domain in full (rest from reference TRBV15 and TRBJ2-2): DAMVIQNPRYQVTQFGKPVTLSCSQTLNHNVMYWYQQKSSQAPKLLFHYYDKDFNNEADTPDNFQSRRPNTSFCFLDIRSPGLGDTAMYLCATSRDRGLGELFFGEGSRLTVL.